This T cell receptor (beta chain) was found in a study of T cells after yellow fever vaccination (dated by TCRdb to between 2018 and 2021). With respect to the entire study: The SMART-Seq v4 Ultra Low Input RNA kit was used to prepare libraries from fractions with low cell numbers. To track T-cell clones before and after primary and booster YFV17D yellow fever vaccination, bulk TCR alpha and beta repertoires were sequenced longitudinally. The cohort comprised two healthy male donors, one aged 18 to 29 and one aged 30 to 40 years. Blood was collected at multiple timepoints before and after primary and secondary immunization, and bulk PBMC replicates and cell subsets were isolated. What the study reported, not specific to this receptor: After the booster, most of the clones that had expanded following primary vaccination were detected again (around 97% of CD4 and 88% of CD8), which suggests that memory was broadly maintained. A small fraction of clonotypes appeared in both the CD4 and CD8 compartments, likely as a result of convergent recombination. Computational filtering was required because FACS-sorted repertoires could contain abundant contaminating clonotypes from the bulk population. Because the study included only two donors, the extent to which the findings can be generalized is limited. The secondary T-cell response was weaker than the primary response but faster, peaking on day 5 instead of day 15.

TCR cDNA was synthesized by 5'RACE template switching, which introduced a universal primer site and unique molecular identifiers. Priming for cDNA synthesis came from both the TCR alpha and TCR beta constant segments. Library amplification involved two PCR steps, and the second step added sample barcodes and sequencing adapters. Libraries were sequenced on Illumina HiSeq 2500 (2x100 bp) or NovaSeq (2x150 bp). In the source study's methods: MIGEC was used to demultiplex reads and collapse the reads into UMI consensus sequences, and MiXCR was used for V(D)J alignment. Vaccine-responding clonotypes were defined with edgeR using replicate PBMC samples, requiring FDR below 0.01 and a log2 fold change above 5 up to day 15. CD4 or CD8 identity was assigned to each bulk clonotype according to whether the clonotype was present at higher abundance in the sequenced CD4 repertoire or the sequenced CD8 repertoire. TCRdb cleaned the public reads at Q25 with fastp, built clones with MiXCR and kept in-frame beta chains. Entries that share a CDR3 protein sequence are merged under the most common genes and DNA. What appears here as the V and J calls and clone size reflects TCRdb's work, not the paper's. The sample table holds 550,000 to 750,000 distinct CDR3 sequences, of which roughly 14% were seen once. Around 15% of the sample belongs to the ten largest clones.

Per the germline V gene, SGHRS is the CDR1 and YFSETQ is the CDR2. From the cysteine up to the phenylalanine, the CDR3 has a length of 15 residues. The read is trimmed to its CDR3 DNA, 45 bases read in frame from base 1. The germline ends are 16 bases apart after V is trimmed by 8 bases and J by 2 bases. Details on this clonotype: It lacks a known antigen. Base qualities are missing; no much larger clone stands one base away.

The treatment or condition tag for this specimen amounts to: live attenuated yellow fever vaccine strain. At every blood-draw timepoint, two biological replicates of bulk PBMCs were collected. A standard Ficoll-Paque protocol was used to isolate PBMCs from peripheral blood. TriZol was used to extract RNA from bulk PBMCs, CD4 and CD8 fractions, and dextramer-positive and dextramer-negative fractions. The chain is assembled from TRBV5-1 and TRBJ2-2, with a tentative D gene TRBD2 over 6 matching bases. This specimen was PBMCs, taken on the day of the yellow fever booster vaccination. This clonotype originated in a man aged 25 to 40 who received the YFV17D yellow fever vaccine. The DNA is as follows: TGCGCCAGTCATTCCGGGGGAATCAACACCGGGGAGCTGTTTTTT. Protein translation: CASHSGGINTGELFF.